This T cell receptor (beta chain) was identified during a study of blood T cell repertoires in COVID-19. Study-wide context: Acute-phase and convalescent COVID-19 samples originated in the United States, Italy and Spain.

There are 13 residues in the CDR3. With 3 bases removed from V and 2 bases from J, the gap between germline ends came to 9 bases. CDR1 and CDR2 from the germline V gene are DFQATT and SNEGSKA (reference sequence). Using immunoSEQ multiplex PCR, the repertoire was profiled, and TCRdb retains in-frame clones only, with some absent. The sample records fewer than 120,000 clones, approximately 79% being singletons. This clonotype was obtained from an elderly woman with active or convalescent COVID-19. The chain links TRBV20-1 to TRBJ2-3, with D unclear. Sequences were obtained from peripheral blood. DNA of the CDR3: TGCAGTGCTAGTGGGCCGTACACAGATACGCAGTATTTT. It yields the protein CSASGPYTDTQYF.